The next 19 T cell receptor beta chains were all read from a single sample in a study of T-cell memory formation after mild COVID-19. TCRdb processed the 5' RACE reads anew with MiXCR; each CDR3 protein has one entry. The sample lists 350,000 to 500,000 distinct CDR3 sequences; about 25% were seen once. The sample consisted of PBMCs or a T cell subset sorted from them (not recorded which). The receptors stem from an adult woman who had mild COVID-19 (a few samples of this study predate the infection). Cell type and time point are not known.

The chain has TRBV6-6 and TRBJ2-3; TRBD2 agrees at 11 bases. CDR1 and CDR2 (germline): MNHNY, SVGAGI (reference sequence). The CDR3 length is 16 residues. V gave up 6 bases and J gave up 4 bases; unmatched junction bases: 9. CDR3 amino acids: CASRPTSGDGADTQYF. The CDR3 DNA reads TGTGCCAGCAGGCCGACTAGCGGGGATGGGGCAGATACGCAGTATTTT.

V is TRBV5-1 and J is TRBJ1-6; 7 bases are shared with TRBD1. The ends lost 4 bases at V and 6 bases at J; junction bases unmatched: 4. The CDR3 consists of 14 residues. Germline V gene sequence: CDR1 SGHRS, CDR2 YFSETQ. CDR3 nucleotide sequence: TGCGCCAGCAGCGCGACAGGGTCTAATTCACCCCTCCACTTT. It encodes CASSATGSNSPLHF.

The chain is built from TRBV7-8 and TRBJ1-2; D not certain. Between the trimmed V and J ends, which lost 5 bases and 5 bases, there was a span of 18 bases. Germline V gene sequence: CDR1 SGHVS, CDR2 FQNEAQ. The CDR3 extends over 15 amino acids. The CDR3 sequence: CASSPREGGSYGYTF. CDR3 bases: TGTGCCAGCAGCCCTCGCGAGGGAGGGTCGTATGGCTACACCTTC.

This clonotype was seen more than once but under ten times. The chain joins TRBV28 to TRBJ2-2; 12 bases are a match to TRBD2. CDR3 length: 15 amino acids. Looked up from germline, CDR1 is MDHEN and CDR2 is SYDVKM. After removal of 8 bases from V and 6 bases from J, the junction contained 7 bases not matched to a gene. The CDR3 is CASDLGLAGPGELFF. In DNA, the CDR3 is TGTGCCAGCGATCTTGGACTAGCGGGACCCGGGGAGCTGTTTTTT.

The V call is TRBV12-3 or TRBV12-4, the J call TRBJ2-7; tentatively, D is TRBD1 (5 bases). CDR3 size: 13 residues. The V end was cut by 6 bases, the J end by 6 bases, with 15 bases between. CDR3: CASRWGPRGEQYF. In DNA, the CDR3 is TGTGCCAGCAGATGGGGCCCCCGAGGCGAGCAGTACTTC.

This clonotype occurred a few times. V is TRBV27 and J is TRBJ2-7; no reliable D call. Germline V lookup: CDR1 MNHEY, CDR2 SMNVEV (reference sequence). The CDR3 totals 12 residues. Trimming cost V 6 bases and J 3 bases, with 9 bases left between them. The CDR3 nucleotides read TGTGCCAGCAGACCACCCTTCTACGAGCAGTACTTC. Translating gives CASRPPFYEQYF.

V usage is TRBV10-3 and J usage is TRBJ2-1; perhaps TRBD1 as D (5 bases). V gave up 3 bases and J gave up 9 bases, with 18 bases separating them. CDR1 and CDR2 (germline): ENHRY, SYGVKD. The CDR3 runs 15 residues. CDR3 sequence (DNA): TGTGCCATCAGTGAAATGCGTCATCAGGGTGGTGAGCAGTTCTTC. Its protein product is CAISEMRHQGGEQFF.

This chain uses TRBV3-1 with TRBJ2-5; no clear D. V gave up 0 bases and J gave up 5 bases, with 16 bases separating them. The CDR3 loop spans 16 amino acids. The germline gives CDR1 LGHDT, CDR2 YNNKEL (reference sequence). CDR3 DNA sequence: TGTGCCAGCAGCCAAGATTTCAGGACCCTCCCTGAGACCCAGTACTTC. Translated, it gives CASSQDFRTLPETQYF.

The rearrangement uses TRBV9 and TRBJ1-2; weak D call: TRBD1 (6 bases). The CDR3 has 13 amino acids. V was clipped by 3 bases and J by 8 bases, with 14 bases between them. CDR1 and CDR2 from the germline V gene are SGDLS and YYNGEE. CDR3 residues: CASSAGHGGGYTF. CDR3 bases: TGTGCCAGCAGCGCCGGACACGGGGGCGGCTACACCTTC.

The V gene is TRBV5-6, the J gene TRBJ2-3, with 9 bases identical to TRBD1. This CDR3 is built from 16 residues. V lost 3 bases and J lost 4; bases outside the gene matches: 9. CDR1 SGHDT and CDR2 YYEEEE come from the germline V gene. CDR3 DNA: TGTGCCAGCAGCTCGGTCCGGGACAGGGACGCAGATACGCAGTATTTT. It yields the protein CASSSVRDRDADTQYF.

This chain links TRBV6-2 or TRBV6-3 with TRBJ2-7; 11 bases fit TRBD1. V was clipped by 6 bases and J by 2 bases; unmatched bases: 6. Germline CDR1 MNHEY, CDR2 SVGEGT. The CDR3 contains 15 residues. CDR3 sequence: CASRKPGQGAYEQYF. The CDR3 DNA reads TGTGCCAGCAGAAAACCGGGACAGGGGGCCTACGAGCAGTACTTC.

The chain joins TRBV6-1 to TRBJ1-1; the D is unclear. Trimming left V 2 bases short and J 4 bases short, with 11 bases between. This CDR3 is built from 14 residues. Germline CDR1 reads MNHNS; CDR2 reads SASEGT. The CDR3 region is CASSESVWGTEAFF. CDR3 nucleotides: TGTGCCAGCAGTGAATCGGTTTGGGGCACTGAAGCTTTCTTT.

DNA of the CDR3: TGTGCCGCGCGGGACGTGAACACTGAAGCTTTCTTT. Encoded protein: CAARDVNTEAFF. V is TRBV6-6 and J is TRBJ1-1; the D gene is possibly TRBD1 (5 bases). Germline V lookup: CDR1 MNHNY, CDR2 SVGAGI (reference sequence). The V gene lost 11 bases and the J gene lost 0 bases, with 10 bases spanning the gap. The CDR3 consists of 12 residues.

The chain joins TRBV19 to TRBJ1-1, with 8 bases aligning to TRBD1. Germline V gene data show CDR1 as LNHDA and CDR2 as SQIVND (reference sequence). The CDR3 runs to 15 residues. V shed 3 bases, J shed 1 base, and the junction held 4 bases outside the gene matches. Here the CDR3 reads CASSILDRGNTEAFF. Written as DNA, the CDR3 is TGTGCCAGTAGTATCCTTGACAGGGGGAACACTGAAGCTTTCTTT.

The chain recombines TRBV12-3 or TRBV12-4 with TRBJ1-1, with unresolved D. V lost 3 bases and J 2 bases, leaving 7 bases between the germline ends. The length of the CDR3 is 13 residues. In nucleotides, the CDR3 is TGTGCCAGCAGTTTTGTGTCAAACACTGAAGCTTTCTTT. Its protein product is CASSFVSNTEAFF.

The J gene is TRBJ2-5, the V gene TRBV5-1; TRBD1 aligns across 9 bases. There are 15 residues in the CDR3. Germline V CDR1 and CDR2: SGHRS, YFSETQ. Trimming at V came to 4 bases and at J to 5 bases, leaving 9 bases not matched to a gene. The CDR3 bases are TGCGCCAGCAGCCCCACTGGGACAGGGTTGGAGACCCAGTACTTC. This gives the protein CASSPTGTGLETQYF.

In its sample, this clonotype was seen a few times. The J gene is TRBJ2-5, the V gene TRBV15, with D perhaps matching TRBD1 (6 bases). V gave up 9 bases and J gave up 7 bases, with 24 bases separating them. The germline V gene has CDR1 LNHNV and CDR2 YYDKDF (reference sequence). The CDR3 is 15 residues long. CDR3 residues: CATLTGRKGTVTQYF. In DNA, the CDR3 is TGTGCCACTTTGACAGGCCGGAAGGGTACAGTGACCCAGTACTTC. The entire variable domain, with the rest obtained from reference TRBV15 and TRBJ2-5, is as follows: DAMVIQNPRYQVTQFGKPVTLSCSQTLNHNVMYWYQQKSSQAPKLLFHYYDKDFNNEADTPDNFQSRRPNTSFCFLDIRSPGLGDTAMYLCATLTGRKGTVTQYFGPGTRLLVL.

Only a few counts were recorded for this clonotype. The chain links TRBV20-1 to TRBJ1-2, with unresolved D. Germline CDR1 DFQATT, CDR2 SNEGSKA (reference sequence). CDR3 length equals 12 residues. The V gene lost 3 bases and the J gene lost 4 bases, with 9 bases spanning the gap. The CDR3: CSARGYAYGYTF. In nucleotides, the CDR3 is TGCAGTGCTAGGGGTTACGCCTATGGCTACACCTTC.

This clonotype was seen more than once but under ten times. This chain joins TRBV25-1 and TRBJ2-7; 7 bases match TRBD1. Germline assignment: CDR1 MGHDK and CDR2 SYGVNS. J was trimmed by 4 bases and V by 3 bases; bases with no gene match: 9. CDR3 size: 15 residues. The CDR3 protein is CASSDWNGRGYEQYF. CDR3 coding DNA: TGTGCCAGCAGTGACTGGAATGGCAGGGGGTACGAGCAGTACTTC.